Here is one TCR beta chain with its context. The CDR3 contains 14 residues. The germline V gene has CDR1 ENHRY and CDR2 SYGVKD. V was trimmed by 5 bases and J by 13 bases, leaving 18 bases between them. The sample belongs to a study of Ad26.COV2.S vaccination and SARS-CoV-2 variants. Study context: Once or twice, 56 days apart, Ad26.COV2.S was delivered intramuscularly.

The treatment was: 15 to 20 received Ad26.COV2.S at low or high dose, single or two shots; about 5 received placebo; per-sample allocation not given. Sample collection was performed on day 63 after the first vaccine or placebo injection. Whoever gave the sample was an adult aged 18-55 years in Boston. Built on an Ad26 vector, the vaccine expressed Wuhan-strain SARS-CoV-2 spike. Produced via immunoSEQ multiplex PCR; TCRdb's table is partial and in-frame only. The sample has about 450,000 clones; 80% to 90% are singletons. The material sequenced was peripheral blood, taken in a trial of Ad26.COV2.S vaccine versus placebo. The chain employs TRBV10-3 and TRBJ1-6, with D hard to call. This sequence originates from a person between 18 and 60 years old who received the Ad26.COV2.S COVID-19 vaccine or a placebo. The CDR3 is CAISSLTGISPLHF. As DNA, the CDR3 is TGTGCCATCAGTTCCTTGACTGGGATTTCGCCCCTCCACTTT.